This TCR beta chain was found in a study of cytomegalovirus exposure and HLA in healthy donors. The PCR had 60 Vbeta and 13 Jbeta primers. The table came from immunoSEQ multiplex PCR; TCRdb's copy has only in-frame clones and leaves some out. The profile shows some 110,000 clones, 15% of them singletons. This clone has a handful of counts. The antigen remains unidentified. Study outcomes and limitations: The study flagged about 150 TCR beta chains as cytomegalovirus-associated. Clonal expansion, a later analysis showed, was greater in HLA-associated TCR beta chains than in equally common others.

This CDR3 is built from 14 residues. The ends were cut back, 0 bases at V and 6 bases at J, with 11 bases in the middle. From germline, CDR1 is LGHNA and CDR2 YSLEER. Sequencing was performed on PBMCs. This clonotype was sampled from a female donor in good health and CMV-seronegative. The chain recombines TRBV4-3 with TRBJ1-2; perhaps TRBD1 as D (6 bases). The CDR3 region is CASSQDRDIDGYTF. CDR3 DNA sequence: TGCGCCAGCAGCCAAGATCGGGACATAGATGGCTACACCTTC.